The 21 T cell receptor beta chains below all came from one sample that was sequenced in a study of T cells in Graves' hyperthyroidism and ophthalmopathy. RNA transcripts provided the source from which TCR beta CDR3 regions were amplified. The primer set for the first-round RT-PCR of the TCR CDR3 was HTBI. MiXCR was run by TCRdb on the multiplex PCR reads, yielding one entry per CDR3 protein. The table has about 270,000 distinct CDR3 sequences, around 15% seen once; the top ten hold about 33%. The sequenced sample was blood. These receptors all stem from a woman aged 45-60 years with Graves' hyperthyroidism that later progressed to Graves' ophthalmopathy.

This clonotype was observed a handful of times. The J gene is TRBJ2-1, the V gene TRBV10-1; D remains unclear. CDR3 length equals 15 residues. V lost 6 bases and J lost 5, with 17 bases in between. Germline-derived CDR1 and CDR2 are WNHNN and SYGVQD (reference sequence). The CDR3 DNA follows: TGCGCCAGCAGCCCAGACAAAAACCGAAACAATGAGCAGTTCTTC. Protein sequence: CASSPDKNRNNEQFF.

In its sample, this clonotype was seen a few times. This chain connects TRBV10-2 to TRBJ2-1, with D perhaps TRBD2 (6 bases). Germline V gives CDR1 WSHSY, CDR2 SAAADI. CDR3 length equals 15 residues. V lost 5 bases to trimming and J lost 0 bases, with 11 bases between them. CDR3 protein: CASSWDSLSYNEQFF. The CDR3 DNA is TGCGCCAGCAGTTGGGACTCACTCTCCTACAATGAGCAGTTCTTC.

There are many counts of this clonotype. The chain combines TRBV2 with TRBJ2-1; weak D call: TRBD2 (6 bases). Germline-derived CDR1 and CDR2 are SNHLY and FYNNEI. V was trimmed by 9 bases and J by 2 bases, leaving 11 bases between them. This CDR3 is built from 13 residues. In nucleotides, the CDR3 is TGTGCCAGTAAGCGGGTAACCTACAATGAGCAGTTCTTC. It specifies CASKRVTYNEQFF.

Only a few counts were recorded for this clonotype. A much larger clone differs by one base, so this may be a read error. The CDR3 does not close with the conserved phenylalanine or tryptophan, likely indicating a read error. The rearrangement joins TRBV28 to TRBJ1-6, with D perhaps TRBD1 (6 bases). Germline assignment: CDR1 MDHEN and CDR2 SYDVKM. This CDR3 comprises 15 residues. V lost 7 bases to trimming and J lost 8 bases, with 18 bases between them. The CDR3 loop is CASTLRGAIYSPLHL. CDR3 in DNA: TGTGCCAGCACCCTTAGGGGGGCGATATATTCACCCCTCCACTTG.

This clonotype was found a few times. V and J are TRBV9 and TRBJ2-1, with 11 bases that match TRBD2. The CDR3 sequence is 15 residues long. Unmatched junction bases numbered 8, after V lost 3 bases and J lost 9 bases. Germline loops: CDR1 SGDLS, CDR2 YYNGEE. Here the CDR3 DNA reads TGTGCCAGCAGCGGTCTAGCGGGAGGACGAGGTGAGCAGTTCTTC. Translated: CASSGLAGGRGEQFF.

This clonotype came up many times. The chain carries TRBV5-1 and TRBJ2-7; a possible D gene is TRBD1 (6 bases). CDR3 length: 15 amino acids. V was shortened by 0 bases and J by 2 bases, with 12 bases between the two germline ends. The germline gives CDR1 SGHRS, CDR2 YFSETQ. CDR3 sequence: CASSLVAGATYEQYF. The CDR3 DNA follows: TGCGCCAGCAGCTTGGTTGCAGGGGCCACCTACGAGCAGTACTTC.

This clonotype has ten or more counts. The V gene is TRBV5-1, the J gene TRBJ1-1; no reliable D call. Germline lookup yields CDR1 SGHRS and CDR2 YFSETQ. The CDR3 is 14 amino acids. Trimming shortened V by 0 bases and J by 3 bases, and 9 bases separated the two germline ends. DNA of the CDR3: TGCGCCAGCAGCTTGGGAGAGGTGGACACTGAAGCTTTCTTT. Translating it yields CASSLGEVDTEAFF.

This clonotype has more than one count but fewer than ten. This chain uses TRBV19 with TRBJ2-5; D unclear. Germline CDR1 reads LNHDA; CDR2 reads SQIVND (reference sequence). Trimming cost V 3 bases and J 7 bases, with 12 bases left between them. The CDR3 extends over 13 amino acids. The CDR3 DNA sequence: TGTGCCAGTAGTATTCAAGGAGTAGGGACCCAGTACTTC. It is translated as CASSIQGVGTQYF.

This clonotype was observed many times. V is TRBV10-3 and J is TRBJ2-3; D possibly matches TRBD1 or TRBD2 (5 bases each). The CDR3 has 16 residues. Germline assignment: CDR1 ENHRY and CDR2 SYGVKD. V lost 6 bases, J lost 6 bases, and 22 bases lay in between. The CDR3 nucleotides read TGTGCCATCAGAAGAACCGGGACCCCCGGGTCGGATACGCAGTATTTT. Amino acid sequence: CAIRRTGTPGSDTQYF.

This clonotype was recorded at least ten times. The V gene is TRBV18, the J gene TRBJ2-5, with D perhaps assigned TRBD1 or TRBD2 (5 bases each). The CDR3 runs to 13 residues. V was trimmed by 6 bases and J by 5 bases, leaving 13 bases between them. CDR1 is KGHSH, CDR2 LQKENI, per germline. The CDR3: CASSPLREETQYF. The CDR3 DNA reads TGTGCCAGCTCCCCCCTCAGGGAGGAGACCCAGTACTTC.

As to this clonotype: A clone one base away is much larger, so this may be a read error. This sequence joins TRBV6-2 or TRBV6-3 and TRBJ2-3, with unresolved D. CDR1 is MNHEY and CDR2 is SVGEGT in the germline V gene. This CDR3 region has 15 residues. The DNA of the CDR3 is TGTGCCAACAGTTATAGGGCGACAAGCACAGATACGCAGTATTTT. Protein sequence: CANSYRATSTDTQYF.

This clonotype showed up many times. This rearrangement joins TRBV10-2 to TRBJ1-5, with D uncertain. Trimming removed 4 bases from V and 11 bases from J, with 18 bases in between. The CDR3 extends over 14 amino acids. The V gene's germline CDR1 is WSHSY and CDR2 SAAADI. CDR3 protein: CASSAAGPGEAQHF. The CDR3 bases are TGCGCCAGCAGTGCAGCCGGGCCCGGGGAGGCCCAGCATTTT.

The chain employs TRBV11-2 and TRBJ2-7; no definite D call. The CDR3 is made up of 14 amino acids. In germline, CDR1 is SGHAT, CDR2 FQNNGV. V was cut by 0 bases and J by 3 bases, with 9 bases left in between. The chain's CDR3 is CASSLEWWSYEQYF. The CDR3 DNA reads as TGTGCCAGCAGCTTAGAGTGGTGGAGCTACGAGCAGTACTTC.

This clonotype has just a few counts. The V and J genes are TRBV5-6 and TRBJ2-6; TRBD1 is a possible D gene (5 bases). The CDR3 contains 16 residues. Germline V lookup: CDR1 SGHDT, CDR2 YYEEEE. V was trimmed by 6 bases and J by 1 base, leaving 14 bases between them. For the CDR3, the DNA is TGTGCCAGCAACCTCTTCGACAGTTCTGGGGCCAACGTCCTGACTTTC. Its translation is CASNLFDSSGANVLTF.

This clonotype was recorded many times. V usage is TRBV7-9 and J usage is TRBJ1-1; D is unclear. The length of the CDR3 is 13 residues. With 3 bases removed from V and 7 bases from J, the gap between germline ends came to 12 bases. Per the germline V gene, CDR1 is SEHNR and CDR2 is FQNEAQ (reference sequence). The CDR3 bases are TGTGCCAGCAGCTTGGGATTGGGGAATGAAGCTTTCTTT. It translates to CASSLGLGNEAFF.

This clonotype was counted only a few times. The CDR3 region is CASSQGYEQFF. CDR3 bases: TGTGCCAGCAGCCAGGGGTATGAGCAGTTCTTC. The chain carries TRBV9 and TRBJ2-1; tentatively, D is TRBD1 (6 bases). CDR3 size: 11 residues. CDR1 SGDLS and CDR2 YYNGEE come from the germline V gene. The germline V and J ends were trimmed by 4 bases and 8 bases, with 7 bases remaining between them.

This clonotype was detected ten times or more. The chain recombines TRBV3-1 with TRBJ1-1; D perhaps matches TRBD1 (5 bases). Trimming took off 1 base at V and 4 bases at J, with 16 bases between the two ends. Germline-derived CDR1 and CDR2 are LGHDT and YNNKEL (reference sequence). The CDR3 is 16 residues long. DNA of the CDR3: TGTGCCAGCAGCCAAGGTTCCGAGGGGTTTGCCACTGAAGCTTTCTTT. Its translation: CASSQGSEGFATEAFF.

This clonotype has ten or more counts. This chain joins TRBV10-2 and TRBJ1-1, with 7 positions matching TRBD1. The J segment lost 3 bases and the V segment lost 2 bases, leaving 3 bases of the junction unmatched. Germline CDR1 WSHSY, CDR2 SAAADI. The CDR3 is 14 residues long. The CDR3 loop reads CASSEPGQDTEAFF. The CDR3 DNA reads as TGCGCCAGCAGTGAGCCAGGACAGGACACTGAAGCTTTCTTT.

This clonotype was observed at least ten times. The chain is built from TRBV30 and TRBJ2-4; 11 nucleotides agree with TRBD2. V shed 2 bases and J 1 base; nucleotides not matched to a gene: 13. The CDR3 is 19 residues long. Germline V gives CDR1 GTSNPN, CDR2 SVGIG (reference sequence). CDR3 bases: TGTGCCTGGAGTCCTCCTTTAGGACTAGCGGGCAAGGCCAAAAACATTCAGTACTTC. This sequence encodes CAWSPPLGLAGKAKNIQYF.

The V and J genes are TRBV9 and TRBJ2-5, with TRBD1 matching over 10 bases. V lost 4 bases and J lost 5; bases outside the gene matches: 11. This CDR3 is built from 16 residues. The germline V gene encodes CDR1 SGDLS and CDR2 YYNGEE. CDR3 loop: CASSPQTGGSWETQYF. CDR3 sequence (DNA): TGTGCCAGCAGCCCCCAGACAGGGGGCTCCTGGGAGACCCAGTACTTC.

This clonotype was recorded at least ten times. This chain joins TRBV20-1 and TRBJ1-1; D gene unclear. Trimming stripped 6 bases from V and 3 bases from J, with 23 bases between. Germline CDR1 is DFQATT and CDR2 is SNEGSKA (reference sequence). The CDR3 contains 16 residues. This CDR3 is CSAQRPEGFADTEAFF. CDR3 nucleotide sequence: TGCAGTGCCCAACGCCCCGAGGGTTTCGCAGACACTGAAGCTTTCTTT.